The T cell receptor beta chain described here comes from a study of CD8 T cells in Susac syndrome. Study at large: Of the sequenced Susac syndrome patients, more than five had active disease and roughly eight were in remission.

RNA in amounts of about 0.45 to 1 ug was reverse transcribed with random hexamers. TCR beta CDR3 was amplified by immunoSEQ multiplex PCR. This amplification extended across 54 Vbeta and 13 Jbeta segments. Each CDR3 protein gets one entry after TCRdb re-called the immunoSEQ multiplex PCR reads with MiXCR. The sample contains some 150,000 distinct CDR3 sequences, approximately 96% of which appear only once. The authors sequenced TCR beta from blood CD8+ and CD4+ T cells. Negative isolation was applied to CD8+ and CD4+ T cells, and FACS enrichment was applied to TEMRA cells. The CDR3 length is 14 residues. V shed 0 bases and J shed 5 bases, with 14 bases lying between them. In germline, CDR1 is DFQATT, CDR2 SNEGSKA (reference sequence). This clonotype was detected only once.

The genes are TRBV20-1 and TRBJ2-7; D tentatively fits TRBD1 or TRBD2 (5 bases each). Sequencing input: CD4+ T cells from PBMCs. This TCR was recovered from a human donor with Susac syndrome. CDR3 coding DNA: TGCAGTGCTAGAGATGAAGCAGGGACCCACGAGCAGTACTTC. It yields the protein CSARDEAGTHEQYF.